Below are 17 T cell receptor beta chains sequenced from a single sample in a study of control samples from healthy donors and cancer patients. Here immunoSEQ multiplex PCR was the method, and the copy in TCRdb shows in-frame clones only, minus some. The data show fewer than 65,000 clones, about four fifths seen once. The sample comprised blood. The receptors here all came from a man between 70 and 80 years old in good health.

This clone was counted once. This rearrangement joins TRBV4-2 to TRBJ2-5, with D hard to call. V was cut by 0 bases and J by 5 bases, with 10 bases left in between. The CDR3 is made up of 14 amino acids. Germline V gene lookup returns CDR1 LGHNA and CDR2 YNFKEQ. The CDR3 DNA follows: TGTGCCAGCAGCCAAGATCCCTCGGTGGAGACCCAGTACTTC. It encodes CASSQDPSVETQYF.

CDR3 sequence reads: CASSLGWEGAETQYF. CDR3 nucleotides: TGTGCCAGCAGCCTCGGCTGGGAGGGTGCGGAGACCCAGTACTTC. The rearrangement joins TRBV11-3 to TRBJ2-5, with 7 nucleotides matching TRBD2. V shed 5 bases, J shed 5 bases, and the junction held 11 bases outside the gene matches. This CDR3 spans 15 amino acids. CDR1 is SGHNT and CDR2 is YENEEA in the germline V gene.

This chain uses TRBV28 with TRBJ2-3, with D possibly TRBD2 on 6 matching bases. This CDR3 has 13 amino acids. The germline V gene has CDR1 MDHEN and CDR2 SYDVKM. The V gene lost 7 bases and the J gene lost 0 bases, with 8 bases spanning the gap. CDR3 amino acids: CASISGSTDTQYF. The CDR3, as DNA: TGTGCCAGCATCAGCGGGAGCACAGATACGCAGTATTTT.

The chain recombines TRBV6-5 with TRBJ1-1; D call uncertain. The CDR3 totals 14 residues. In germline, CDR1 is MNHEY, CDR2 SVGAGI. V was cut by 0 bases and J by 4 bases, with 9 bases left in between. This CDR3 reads CASSYSYSGTEAFF. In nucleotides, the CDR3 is TGTGCCAGCAGTTACTCCTACAGTGGCACTGAAGCTTTCTTT.

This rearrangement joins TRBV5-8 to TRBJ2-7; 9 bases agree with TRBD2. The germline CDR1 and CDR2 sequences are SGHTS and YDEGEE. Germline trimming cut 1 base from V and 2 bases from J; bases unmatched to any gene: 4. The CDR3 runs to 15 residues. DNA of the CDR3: TGTGCCAGCAGCTTGTTACCTAGCGGGGCCTACGAGCAGTACTTC. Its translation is CASSLLPSGAYEQYF.

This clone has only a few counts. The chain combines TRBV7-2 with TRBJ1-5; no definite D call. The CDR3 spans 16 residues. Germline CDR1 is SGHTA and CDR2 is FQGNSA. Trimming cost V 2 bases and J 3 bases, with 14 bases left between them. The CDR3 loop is CASSLFAGQHNQPQHF. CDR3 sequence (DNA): TGTGCCAGCAGCTTATTCGCAGGCCAACACAATCAGCCCCAGCATTTT.

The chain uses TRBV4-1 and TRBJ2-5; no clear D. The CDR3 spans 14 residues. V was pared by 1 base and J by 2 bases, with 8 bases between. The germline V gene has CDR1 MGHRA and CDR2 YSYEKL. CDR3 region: CASSQGGLQETQYF. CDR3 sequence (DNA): TGCGCCAGCAGCCAAGGCGGATTACAAGAGACCCAGTACTTC.

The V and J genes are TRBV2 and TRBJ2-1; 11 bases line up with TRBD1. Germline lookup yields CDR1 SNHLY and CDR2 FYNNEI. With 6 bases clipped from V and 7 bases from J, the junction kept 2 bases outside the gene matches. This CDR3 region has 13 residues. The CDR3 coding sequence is TGTGCCAGCAGGGACAGGGGGCGGAATGAGCAGTTCTTC. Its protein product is CASRDRGRNEQFF.

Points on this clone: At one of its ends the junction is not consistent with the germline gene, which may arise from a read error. The CDR3 protein is CASSGFRDKPPSVF. The CDR3 DNA is TGTGCCAGCAGCGGGTTCCGGGACAAACCCCCTTCCGTCTTT. The rearrangement uses TRBV7-9 and TRBJ1-1, with D possibly TRBD1 on 6 matching bases. The CDR3 sequence is 14 residues long. Germline V gene lookup returns CDR1 SEHNR and CDR2 FQNEAQ (reference sequence).

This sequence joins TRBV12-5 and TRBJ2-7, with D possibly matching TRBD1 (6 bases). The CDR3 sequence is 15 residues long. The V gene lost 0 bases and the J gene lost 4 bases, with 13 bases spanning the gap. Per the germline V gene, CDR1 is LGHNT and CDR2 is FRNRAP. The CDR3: CASGLVLTGLYEQYF. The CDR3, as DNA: TGTGCTAGTGGTTTGGTACTGACAGGCCTTTACGAGCAGTACTTC. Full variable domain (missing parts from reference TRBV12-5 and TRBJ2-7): DARVTQTPRHKVTEMGQEVTMRCQPILGHNTVFWYRQTMMQGLELLAYFRNRAPLDDSGMPKDRFSAEMPDATLATLKIQPSEPRDSAVYFCASGLVLTGLYEQYFGPGTRLTVT.

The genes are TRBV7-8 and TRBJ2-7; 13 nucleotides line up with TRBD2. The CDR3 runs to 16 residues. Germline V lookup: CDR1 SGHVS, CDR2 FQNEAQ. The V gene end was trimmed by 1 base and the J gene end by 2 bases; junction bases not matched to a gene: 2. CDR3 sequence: CASSLVGTSGTYEQYF. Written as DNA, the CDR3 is TGTGCCAGCAGCTTAGTCGGGACTAGCGGGACCTACGAGCAGTACTTC.

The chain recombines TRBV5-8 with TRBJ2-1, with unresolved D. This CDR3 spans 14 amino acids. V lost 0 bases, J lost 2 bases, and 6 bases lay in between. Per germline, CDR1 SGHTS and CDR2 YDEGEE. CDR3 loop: CASSLEYTYNEQFF. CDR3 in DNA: TGTGCCAGCAGCTTGGAGTACACCTACAATGAGCAGTTCTTC.

The CDR3 sequence: CASRPGQGNQPQHF. The CDR3 nucleotides are TGTGCCAGCAGGCCTGGACAGGGCAATCAGCCCCAGCATTTT. This sequence joins TRBV2 and TRBJ1-5; 7 bases match TRBD1. The CDR3 runs 14 residues. CDR1 is SNHLY, CDR2 FYNNEI, per germline. The trim removed 6 bases at V and 2 bases at J, leaving 4 bases unmatched.

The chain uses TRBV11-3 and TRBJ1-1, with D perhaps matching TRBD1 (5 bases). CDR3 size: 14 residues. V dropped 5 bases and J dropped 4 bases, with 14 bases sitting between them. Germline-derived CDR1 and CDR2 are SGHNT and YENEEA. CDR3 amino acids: CASSQQGFSTEAFF. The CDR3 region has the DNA TGTGCCAGCAGCCAGCAGGGTTTCAGCACTGAAGCTTTCTTT.

The CDR3 region is CASSQRGFQGETQYF. The CDR3 nucleotides are TGTGCCAGCAGCCAAAGGGGATTCCAAGGGGAGACCCAGTACTTC. This chain uses TRBV4-2 with TRBJ2-5; D may be TRBD1 (5 bases). The CDR3 runs 15 residues. CDR1 LGHNA and CDR2 YNFKEQ come from the germline V gene. The V and J ends lost 2 bases and 5 bases respectively, with 15 bases between them.

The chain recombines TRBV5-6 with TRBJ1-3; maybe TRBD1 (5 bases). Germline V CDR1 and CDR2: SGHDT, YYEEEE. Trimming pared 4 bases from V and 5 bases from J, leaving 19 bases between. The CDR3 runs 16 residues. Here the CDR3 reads CASSPWTRGVRNTIYF. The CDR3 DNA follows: TGTGCCAGCAGCCCATGGACGAGGGGAGTGCGAAACACCATATATTTT.

CDR3 DNA: TGTGCCATCGGTCGGGGGAGCTCCTATAATTCACCCCTCCACTTT. It translates to CAIGRGSSYNSPLHF. The gene calls are TRBV10-3 and TRBJ1-6, with D possibly TRBD1 on 5 matching bases. Trimming cost V 8 bases and J 0 bases, with 11 bases left between them. CDR3 length equals 15 residues. Germline CDR1 ENHRY, CDR2 SYGVKD.